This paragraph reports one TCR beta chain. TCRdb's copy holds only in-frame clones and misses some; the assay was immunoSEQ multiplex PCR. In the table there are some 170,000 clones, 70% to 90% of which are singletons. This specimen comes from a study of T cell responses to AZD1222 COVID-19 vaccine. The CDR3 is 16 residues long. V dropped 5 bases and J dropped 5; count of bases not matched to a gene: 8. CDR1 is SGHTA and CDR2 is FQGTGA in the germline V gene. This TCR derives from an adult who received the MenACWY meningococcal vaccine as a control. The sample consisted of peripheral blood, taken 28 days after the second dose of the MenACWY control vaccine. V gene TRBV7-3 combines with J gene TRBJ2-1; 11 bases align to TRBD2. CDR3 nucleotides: TGTGCCAGCAGCCGTTCCGGGACTAGCGGAAACAATGAGCAGTTCTTC. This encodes CASSRSGTSGNNEQFF.